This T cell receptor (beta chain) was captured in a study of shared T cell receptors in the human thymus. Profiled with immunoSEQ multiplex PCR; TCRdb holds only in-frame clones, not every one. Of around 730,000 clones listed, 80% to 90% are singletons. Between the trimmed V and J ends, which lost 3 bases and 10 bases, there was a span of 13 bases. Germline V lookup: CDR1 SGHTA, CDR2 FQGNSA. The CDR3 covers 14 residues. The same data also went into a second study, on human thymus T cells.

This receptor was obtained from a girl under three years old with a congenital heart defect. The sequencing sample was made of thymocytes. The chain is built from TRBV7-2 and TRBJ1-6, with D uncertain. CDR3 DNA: TGTGCCAGCAGCTTCTGCTTCGCGGGATCACCCCTCCACTTT. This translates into CASSFCFAGSPLHF.